Listed here is a single T cell receptor beta chain. TCR beta CDR3 sequences were amplified from RNA transcripts. The HTBI primer set drove a first-round RT-PCR of the TCR CDR3. One entry per CDR3 protein, called by TCRdb with MiXCR from the multiplex PCR reads. This table holds approximately 600,000 distinct CDR3 sequences, roughly 20% found once. The CDR3 runs 12 residues. Germline lookup yields CDR1 LNHNV and CDR2 YYDKDF (reference sequence). V was trimmed by 0 bases and J by 15 bases, leaving 11 bases between them. These data are taken from a study of T cells in Graves' hyperthyroidism and ophthalmopathy. 10 ml of fresh peripheral blood supplied the PBMCs.

The sequenced sample consisted of blood. The V and J genes are TRBV15 and TRBJ1-4, with D unresolved. This TCR derives from a man aged 25-45 years with Graves' ophthalmopathy. This CDR3 is CATSRDLTPLFF. The CDR3 DNA sequence: TGTGCCACCAGCAGAGATCTGACACCGTTGTTTTTT.